Reported below is one TCR beta chain. Its antigen remains unknown. CDR1 is MGHRA and CDR2 is YSYEKL in the germline V gene. Trimming stripped 2 bases from V and 2 bases from J, with 9 bases between. CDR3 size: 14 residues. 60 Vbeta and 13 Jbeta primers were used in PCR. Method: immunoSEQ multiplex PCR; TCRdb's copy keeps in-frame clones and lacks some. The repertoire holds 170,000 or so clones, with around 88% as singletons. The record originates from a study of cytomegalovirus exposure and HLA in healthy donors. Study-level results: In an earlier analysis, productive rearrangement rates for most beta V segments clustered near 87% or 30%. Association with HLA alleles at 0.05 false discovery rate was found for 16,951 TCR beta sequences in a later analysis. The study had only CMV serostatus as immune exposure information.

The source is a woman aged 18 to 35 in good health and CMV-seronegative. The rearrangement links TRBV4-1 to TRBJ1-1; perhaps TRBD1 as D (5 bases). The sequenced sample was PBMCs. The CDR3 protein is CASSQIRGNTEAFF. The CDR3 nucleotides read TGCGCCAGCAGCCAAATAAGGGGCAACACTGAAGCTTTCTTT.